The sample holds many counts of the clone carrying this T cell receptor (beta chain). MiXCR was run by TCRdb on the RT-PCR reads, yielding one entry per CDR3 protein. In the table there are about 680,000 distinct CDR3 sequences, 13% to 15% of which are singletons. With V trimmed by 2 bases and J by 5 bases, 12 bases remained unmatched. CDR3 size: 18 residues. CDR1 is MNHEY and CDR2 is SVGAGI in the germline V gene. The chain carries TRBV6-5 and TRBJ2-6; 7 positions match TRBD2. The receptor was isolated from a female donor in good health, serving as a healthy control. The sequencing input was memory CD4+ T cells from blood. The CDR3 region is CASSYGGGGGSRANVLTF. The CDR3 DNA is TGTGCCAGCAGTTACGGGGGGGGAGGAGGATCTAGGGCCAACGTCCTGACTTTC.